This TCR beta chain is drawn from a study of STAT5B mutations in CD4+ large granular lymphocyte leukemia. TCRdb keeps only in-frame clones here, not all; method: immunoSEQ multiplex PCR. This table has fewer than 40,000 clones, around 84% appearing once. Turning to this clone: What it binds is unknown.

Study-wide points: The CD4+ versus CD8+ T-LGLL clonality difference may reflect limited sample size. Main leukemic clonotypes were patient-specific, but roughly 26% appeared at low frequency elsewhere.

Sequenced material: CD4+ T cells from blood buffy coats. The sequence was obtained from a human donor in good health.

Written as DNA, the CDR3 is TGTGCCAGCAGTGCAGGACAGTTTGCCTACGAGCAGTACTTC. Translating gives CASSAGQFAYEQYF. The genes are TRBV6-1 and TRBJ2-7; D possibly corresponds to TRBD1 (6 bases). CDR3 length: 14 residues. Germline-derived CDR1 and CDR2 are MNHNS and SASEGT. Trimming left V 4 bases short and J 2 bases short, with 12 bases between.